The T cell receptor beta chain under discussion was sequenced for a study of blood T cell repertoires in COVID-19. Study as a whole: Material from acute and convalescent COVID-19 was sourced from the United States, Italy and Spain. Nucleic acid was either cDNA or gDNA, and it came from T cells, B-cell-depleted T cells, or PBMCs.

Per the study methods: How many nucleated cells were present was estimated from reference gene primer amplification. Profiled with immunoSEQ multiplex PCR; TCRdb holds only in-frame clones, not every one. That table supplies the V and J calls and clone size; D and trimming were determined from the DNA. The sample consists of around 250,000 clones, roughly 88% of them appearing once. Trimming took off 6 bases at V and 9 bases at J, with 21 bases between the two ends. Germline V gene sequence: CDR1 LNHDA, CDR2 SQIVND (reference sequence). This CDR3 has 15 amino acids. Sequencing used peripheral blood. The TCR was taken from an elderly man with acute or convalescent COVID-19. This rearrangement joins TRBV19 to TRBJ1-5; no definite D call. The CDR3 sequence: CASSNLQELSLPQHF. The CDR3 DNA follows: TGTGCCAGTAGCAATCTCCAGGAATTATCACTGCCCCAGCATTTT. Using reference TRBV19 and TRBJ1-5 for the parts outside the CDR3, the full variable domain is DGGITQSPKYLFRKEGQNVTLSCEQNLNHDAMYWYRQDPGQGLRLIYYSQIVNDFQKGDIAEGYSVSREKKESFPLTVTSAQKNPTAFYLCASSNLQELSLPQHFGDGTRLSIL.